The 32 T cell receptor beta chains below all came from one sample that was sequenced in a study of blood T cell repertoires in COVID-19. Using immunoSEQ multiplex PCR, the repertoire was profiled, and TCRdb retains in-frame clones only, with some absent. The sample contains 90,000 to 130,000 clones, over 70% of which appear only once. What was sequenced was peripheral blood. The receptors here all came from a woman in her 70s with acute or convalescent COVID-19.

The chain combines TRBV5-1 with TRBJ2-3; 13 bases align to TRBD2. CDR1 is SGHRS and CDR2 is YFSETQ in the germline V gene. Trimming at V came to 7 bases and at J to 4 bases, leaving 6 bases not matched to a gene. This CDR3 spans 15 amino acids. CDR3 nucleotide sequence: TGCGCCAGCCATGGGGGACTAGCGGGACCAGATACGCAGTATTTT. Its protein is CASHGGLAGPDTQYF. Complete variable domain (other parts from reference TRBV5-1 and TRBJ2-3): KAGVTQTPRYLIKTRGQQVTLSCSPISGHRSVSWYQQTPGQGLQFLFEYFSETQRNKGNFPGRFSGRQFSNSRSEMNVSTLELGDSALYLCASHGGLAGPDTQYFGPGTRLTVL.

V usage is TRBV2 and J usage is TRBJ1-4, with a possible D match to TRBD1 (6 bases). Trimming removed 6 bases at V and 0 bases at J, with 17 bases between. Looked up from germline, CDR1 is SNHLY and CDR2 is FYNNEI. CDR3 length equals 17 residues. CDR3 region: CASRSGQGQATNEKLFF. The CDR3 nucleotides read TGTGCCAGCAGGTCGGGGCAGGGGCAAGCAACTAATGAAAAACTGTTTTTT.

The chain is built from TRBV19 and TRBJ1-4, with 7 bases matching TRBD1. Germline CDR1 reads LNHDA; CDR2 reads SQIVND (reference sequence). The V gene end was trimmed by 5 bases and the J gene end by 1 base; junction bases not matched to a gene: 4. The CDR3 runs to 15 residues. CDR3 residues: CASSLDRVTNEKLFF. The DNA for the CDR3 is TGTGCCAGTAGTCTCGACAGGGTAACTAATGAAAAACTGTTTTTT.

The chain employs TRBV11-2 and TRBJ1-2, with D perhaps TRBD1 (5 bases). Trimming removed 2 bases from V and 8 bases from J, with 12 bases in between. The CDR3 is made up of 13 amino acids. Germline CDR1 reads SGHAT; CDR2 reads FQNNGV. The CDR3 here is CASSLNGGSGYTF. The CDR3 DNA is TGTGCCAGCAGCTTAAATGGGGGGTCCGGCTACACCTTC.

The rearrangement uses TRBV19 and TRBJ2-6; 7 positions agree with TRBD2. The V gene end was trimmed by 6 bases and the J gene end by 4 bases; junction bases not matched to a gene: 9. The CDR3 runs 16 residues. CDR1 is LNHDA and CDR2 is SQIVND in the germline V gene (reference sequence). For the CDR3, the DNA is TGTGCCAGTAGCCCCGATGGGAGGGCCGGGGCCAACGTCCTGACTTTC. The encoded protein is CASSPDGRAGANVLTF.

This chain uses TRBV19 with TRBJ1-1; no firm D call. Germline V gene data show CDR1 as LNHDA and CDR2 as SQIVND (reference sequence). The V gene lost 2 bases and the J gene lost 4 bases, with 11 bases spanning the gap. CDR3 length: 14 residues. The CDR3 spells CASSIMGGGTEAFF. The DNA of the CDR3 is TGTGCCAGTAGTATAATGGGAGGAGGCACTGAAGCTTTCTTT.

The chain has TRBV12-5 and TRBJ2-1, with 8 bases aligning to TRBD2. The ends lost 6 bases at V and 8 bases at J; junction bases unmatched: 15. The CDR3 spans 16 residues. Germline-derived CDR1 and CDR2 are LGHNT and FRNRAP. Here the CDR3 reads CASGVGSAGGWDEQFF. The CDR3 DNA follows: TGTGCTAGTGGGGTAGGTTCGGCGGGAGGATGGGATGAGCAGTTCTTC.

V is TRBV6-1 and J is TRBJ1-5; 11 bases are shared with TRBD1. The trim removed 4 bases at V and 3 bases at J, leaving 5 bases unmatched. The CDR3 length is 16 residues. Germline V gene lookup returns CDR1 MNHNS and CDR2 SASEGT. CDR3: CASSGGQGGLNQPQHF. CDR3 bases: TGTGCCAGCAGTGGGGGACAGGGGGGTCTCAATCAGCCCCAGCATTTT.

The chain joins TRBV3-1 (or the pseudogene TRBV3-2) to TRBJ1-6; D is perhaps TRBD1 (6 bases). The germline V and J ends were trimmed by 3 bases and 8 bases, with 8 bases remaining between them. CDR1 is LGHDT, CDR2 YNNKEL, per germline (reference sequence). The CDR3 has 13 amino acids. CDR3 DNA: TGTGCCAGCAGCCATGACAGGTATTCACCCCTCCACTTT. Encoded protein: CASSHDRYSPLHF.

Turning to this clone: Other DNA variants within this sample encode the same CDR3. The chain links TRBV5-4 to TRBJ1-2; possibly TRBD1 for D (6 bases). The CDR3 contains 13 residues. V was cut by 5 bases and J by 2 bases, with 10 bases left in between. Germline V CDR1 and CDR2: SGHNT, YYREEE (reference sequence). Here the CDR3 reads CASSTTGNYGYTF. CDR3 nucleotides: TGTGCCAGCAGTACAACAGGGAACTATGGCTACACCTTC.

The CDR3 DNA reads as TGTGCCAGCAGCTTGCTTGGACAGGACATTTACGAGCAGTACTTC. It codes for CASSLLGQDIYEQYF. The chain links TRBV5-5 to TRBJ2-7; the match to TRBD1 covers 7 bases. The CDR3 has 15 residues. Germline V gene data show CDR1 as SGHKS and CDR2 as YYEKEE (reference sequence). The trim removed 1 base at V and 4 bases at J, leaving 8 bases unmatched.

V usage is TRBV9 and J usage is TRBJ2-2; TRBD1 matches 9 bases. J gave up 4 bases and V 4 bases, and 5 bases lay outside the gene matches. CDR1 and CDR2 from the germline V gene are SGDLS and YYNGEE. The CDR3 loop spans 15 amino acids. The DNA for the CDR3 is TGTGCCAGCAGCCCCCAGGACAGGGGCACCGGGGAGCTGTTTTTT. Translation gives CASSPQDRGTGELFF.

The CDR3 loop reads CASSRLAGGGETQYF. The CDR3 DNA sequence: TGTGCCAGCAGTAGACTAGCGGGAGGGGGGGAGACCCAGTACTTC. V usage is TRBV11-2 and J usage is TRBJ2-5, with TRBD2 matching 14 bases. CDR3 length: 15 amino acids. Germline CDR1 is SGHAT and CDR2 is FQNNGV. The V segment lost 6 bases and the J segment 5 bases; nucleotides outside the gene matches: 5.

This chain joins TRBV11-2 and TRBJ2-2; D is undetermined. CDR1 SGHAT and CDR2 FQNNGV come from the germline V gene. The V gene lost 6 bases and the J gene lost 2 bases, with 10 bases spanning the gap. This CDR3 spans 14 amino acids. Here the CDR3 reads CASSRSLNTGELFF. CDR3 nucleotide sequence: TGTGCCAGCAGTAGATCCCTAAACACCGGGGAGCTGTTTTTT.

The chain uses TRBV7-9 and TRBJ2-7, with D unclear. CDR1 and CDR2 from the germline V gene are SEHNR and FQNEAQ (reference sequence). This CDR3 comprises 12 residues. V was shortened by 7 bases and J by 3 bases, with 10 bases between the two germline ends. CDR3 nucleotide sequence: TGTGCCAGCACAGACAAGTTCTACGAGCAGTACTTC. Its translation: CASTDKFYEQYF.

The rearrangement uses TRBV9 and TRBJ2-2; TRBD2 aligns across 12 bases. The ends lost 4 bases at V and 5 bases at J; junction bases unmatched: 3. This CDR3 contains 15 residues. Looked up from germline, CDR1 is SGDLS and CDR2 is YYNGEE. Written as DNA, the CDR3 is TGTGCCAGCAGCCCTAGCGGGAGGGAGACCGGGGAGCTGTTTTTT. Translation: CASSPSGRETGELFF.

The genes are TRBV11-3 and TRBJ1-1; tentative D call: TRBD1 (5 bases). Per the germline V gene, CDR1 is SGHNT and CDR2 is YENEEA. The V gene lost 5 bases and the J gene lost 5 bases, with 12 bases spanning the gap. The CDR3 length is 13 residues. CDR3 region: CASSRTTQTEAFF. The CDR3 bases are TGTGCCAGCAGCCGGACAACCCAAACTGAAGCTTTCTTT.

V usage is TRBV29-1 and J usage is TRBJ1-2; the D is unclear. This CDR3 comprises 13 residues. Germline values: CDR1 SQVTM, CDR2 ANQGSEA. Trimming pared 4 bases from V and 4 bases from J, leaving 13 bases between. CDR3 nucleotide sequence: TGCAGCGTTGCCCCCCGGGGAGGCTATGGCTACACCTTC. Translated, it gives CSVAPRGGYGYTF.

To note about this clone: In the same sample, other DNA sequences code for this CDR3. The V call is TRBV7-8, the J call TRBJ1-5; D not certain. CDR3 length: 14 amino acids. The germline V and J ends were trimmed by 0 bases and 2 bases, with 5 bases remaining between them. The V gene's germline CDR1 is SGHVS and CDR2 FQNEAQ. The CDR3 coding sequence is TGTGCCAGCAGCTTAGCGGGCGGCAATCAGCCCCAGCATTTT. Encoded protein: CASSLAGGNQPQHF. Supplemented by reference TRBV7-8 and TRBJ1-5, the full variable domain reads GAGVSQSPRYKVAKRGQDVALRCDPISGHVSLFWYQQALGQGPEFLTYFQNEAQLDKSGLPSDRFFAERPEGSVSTLKIQRTQQEDSAVYLCASSLAGGNQPQHFGDGTRLSIL.

This chain connects TRBV19 to TRBJ2-6; tentatively, D is TRBD1 (5 bases). Per germline, CDR1 LNHDA and CDR2 SQIVND (reference sequence). CDR3 length equals 15 residues. Trimming took off 6 bases at V and 0 bases at J, with 9 bases between the two ends. CDR3 loop: CASREQVSGANVLTF. CDR3 coding DNA: TGTGCCAGTAGGGAACAGGTCTCTGGGGCCAACGTCCTGACTTTC. Supplemented by reference TRBV19 and TRBJ2-6, the full variable domain reads DGGITQSPKYLFRKEGQNVTLSCEQNLNHDAMYWYRQDPGQGLRLIYYSQIVNDFQKGDIAEGYSVSREKKESFPLTVTSAQKNPTAFYLCASREQVSGANVLTFGAGSRLTVL.

This clone was counted only a few times. This chain joins TRBV6-5 and TRBJ1-1; no reliable D call. V was clipped by 6 bases and J by 3 bases, with 11 bases between them. The CDR3 is 13 residues long. Germline V gives CDR1 MNHEY, CDR2 SVGAGI. The CDR3 coding sequence is TGTGCCAGCAGAAAGGAGGAAGACACTGAAGCTTTCTTT. Translated: CASRKEEDTEAFF.

The chain uses TRBV5-1 and TRBJ2-5, with 8 bases that match TRBD1. The junction had 11 bases not matched to a gene; V was cut back by 4 bases and J by 6 bases. The CDR3 is 15 residues long. Germline V gives CDR1 SGHRS, CDR2 YFSETQ. The CDR3 sequence: CASSISDRGSQTQYF. The CDR3 nucleotides are TGCGCCAGCAGCATATCTGACAGGGGAAGCCAGACCCAGTACTTC.

The chain links TRBV12-3 or TRBV12-4 to TRBJ1-2; no reliable D call. CDR3 size: 11 residues. The V end lost 1 base, the J end lost 7 bases, and 4 bases lay between the germline ends. The CDR3 coding sequence is TGTGCCAGCAGTTTAGGGAGTGGCTACACCTTC. Translating gives CASSLGSGYTF.

V is TRBV24-1 and J is TRBJ2-3; TRBD2 matches at 9 bases. This CDR3 has 16 residues. CDR1 and CDR2 from the germline V gene are KGHDR and SFDVKD. J lost 2 bases, V lost 3 bases, and 5 bases had no gene match. The CDR3 loop is CATSDPVAGDTDTQYF. Here the CDR3 DNA reads TGTGCCACCAGTGATCCTGTAGCGGGGGACACAGATACGCAGTATTTT.

The V call is TRBV5-8, the J call TRBJ2-7; the match to TRBD1 covers 8 bases. The J segment lost 3 bases and the V segment lost 0 bases, leaving 5 bases of the junction unmatched. The CDR3 runs 15 residues. The V gene's germline CDR1 is SGHTS and CDR2 YDEGEE. CDR3 in DNA: TGTGCCAGCAGCTTGGTTCAGGGGGCTAACTACGAGCAGTACTTC. Its translation is CASSLVQGANYEQYF.

This chain links TRBV4-2 with TRBJ2-1; 9 bases map to TRBD2. Germline lookup yields CDR1 LGHNA and CDR2 YNFKEQ. The junction had 14 bases not matched to a gene; V was cut back by 1 base and J by 7 bases. CDR3 length: 18 amino acids. The CDR3, as DNA: TGTGCCAGCAGCCAAGGGGTTAGCGGGGGCCGGGGCGGGAATGAGCAGTTCTTC. As protein: CASSQGVSGGRGGNEQFF.

The V gene is TRBV7-5, the J gene TRBJ2-7; TRBD1 is taken as the D call from the table, unchecked against the DNA. TRBV7-5 is labeled a pseudogene. This CDR3 is 16 amino acids long. The CDR3 loop reads CARSFPKPDRDDEQYF. CDR3 DNA sequence: TGTGCCAGAAGCTTCCCTAAACCAGACAGGGACGACGAGCAGTACTTC.

This chain uses TRBV24-1 with TRBJ1-5, with D unclear. CDR3 length: 12 amino acids. Germline V gives CDR1 KGHDR, CDR2 SFDVKD. Trimming left V 4 bases short and J 4 bases short, with 4 bases between. The DNA for the CDR3 is TGTGCCACCAGTGACGGGAATCAGCCCCAGCATTTT. Translation: CATSDGNQPQHF.

This clone was observed a few times. The chain joins TRBV6-6 to TRBJ2-1; the match to TRBD2 covers 7 bases. The CDR3 consists of 17 residues. With V trimmed by 5 bases and J by 6 bases, 16 bases remained unmatched. Germline CDR1 is MNHNY and CDR2 is SVGAGI (reference sequence). The CDR3 nucleotides read TGTGCCAGCAGTCCCGGTGGGGTGGCTAGCGGTGGCAATGAGCAGTTCTTC. Its translation is CASSPGGVASGGNEQFF.

J is TRBJ1-1 and V is TRBV7-9; D is possibly TRBD1 (6 bases). CDR1 and CDR2 from the germline V gene are SEHNR and FQNEAQ (reference sequence). V was clipped by 5 bases and J by 3 bases, with 10 bases between them. The CDR3 is 13 amino acids. CDR3 region: CASSPRGDTEAFF. In DNA, the CDR3 is TGTGCCAGCAGCCCCAGGGGTGACACTGAAGCTTTCTTT.

This clone was observed once. The J gene is TRBJ2-7, the V gene TRBV5-4; 10 bases are a match to TRBD2. Trimming took 6 bases from V and 2 from J; bases not matched to a gene: 5. Germline lookup yields CDR1 SGHNT and CDR2 YYREEE (reference sequence). There are 14 residues in the CDR3. The CDR3 spells CASTQAGGAYEQYF. In DNA form, the CDR3 reads TGTGCCAGCACCCAAGCGGGAGGGGCCTACGAGCAGTACTTC.

The rearrangement uses TRBV7-3 and TRBJ1-2, with D maybe TRBD1 (6 bases). Germline V gives CDR1 SGHTA, CDR2 FQGTGA. The V end was cut by 5 bases, the J end by 6 bases, with 16 bases between. The CDR3 has 14 amino acids. The CDR3: CASSRSGGSDGYTF. CDR3 in DNA: TGTGCCAGCAGCCGGTCGGGGGGCTCGGATGGCTACACCTTC. Supplemented by reference TRBV7-3 and TRBJ1-2, the full variable domain reads GAGVSQTPSNKVTEKGKYVELRCDPISGHTALYWYRQSLGQGPEFLIYFQGTGAADDSGLPNDRFFAVRPEGSVSTLKIQRTERGDSAVYLCASSRSGGSDGYTFGSGTRLTVV.